What follows is one TCR beta chain and its context. The antigen is not known. Other DNA sequences from this sample encode an identical CDR3 as well. The CDR3 is 14 amino acids. From germline, CDR1 is SGHTA and CDR2 FQGNSA. Trimming at V came to 6 bases and at J to 4 bases, leaving 4 bases not matched to a gene. This table comes from immunoSEQ multiplex PCR, and its TCRdb copy is limited to in-frame clones, with some not included. The data show approximately 70,000 clones, about 80% seen once. The data were obtained in a study of graft-versus-host responses after intestinal transplantation. Whole-study context: Among the recipients, all got anti-thymocyte globulin induction and then tacrolimus and steroids for about 3 years.

The source is a human donor who was the organ donor for an intestinal transplant. V is TRBV7-2 and J is TRBJ1-5, with TRBD1 matching over 9 bases. The input for sequencing was unstimulated CD4+ T cells sorted from spleen or lymph node cells, taken before transplant. The CDR3, as DNA: TGTGCCAGCAGTCCGACAGGGGGTAATCAGCCCCAGCATTTT. It encodes CASSPTGGNQPQHF.